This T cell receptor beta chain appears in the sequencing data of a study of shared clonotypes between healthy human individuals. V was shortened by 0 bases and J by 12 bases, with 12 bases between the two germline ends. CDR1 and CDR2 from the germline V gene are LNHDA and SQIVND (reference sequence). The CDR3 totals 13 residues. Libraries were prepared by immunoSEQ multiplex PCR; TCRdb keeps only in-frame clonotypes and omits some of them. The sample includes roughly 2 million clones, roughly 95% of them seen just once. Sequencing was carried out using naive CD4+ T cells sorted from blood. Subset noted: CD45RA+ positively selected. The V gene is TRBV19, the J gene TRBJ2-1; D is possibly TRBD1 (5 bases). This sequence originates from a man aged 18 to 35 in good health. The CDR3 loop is CASSIDWDQGQFF. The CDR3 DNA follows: TGTGCCAGTAGTATAGACTGGGATCAGGGGCAGTTCTTC.